Each of the 10 T cell receptor beta chains below was sequenced from the same sample in a study of T cells in Graves' hyperthyroidism and ophthalmopathy. There were TCR beta CDR3 regions amplified from RNA transcripts. A first-round RT-PCR of the TCR CDR3 used the HTBI primer set. In TCRdb, the multiplex PCR reads were re-called with MiXCR into one record per CDR3 protein. The table shows 400,000 to 600,000 distinct CDR3 sequences, with under 25% occurring only once. Sequencing was carried out using blood. The receptor set was obtained from a man between 18 and 29 years old with Graves' hyperthyroidism.

This chain connects TRBV5-1 to TRBJ1-3; D uncertain. Germline assignment: CDR1 SGHRS and CDR2 YFSETQ. Between the trimmed V and J ends, which lost 2 bases and 0 bases, there was a span of 12 bases. The CDR3 is 16 residues long. In nucleotides, the CDR3 is TGCGCCAGCAGCTTCATGGGAGTTAACTCTGGAAACACCATATATTTT. This gives the protein CASSFMGVNSGNTIYF.

This clonotype was seen repeatedly, ten times or more. CDR3 DNA sequence: TGTGCCAGCAGTGGTGTTGGGTCATATAGCAATCAGCCCCAGCATTTT. It encodes CASSGVGSYSNQPQHF. The J gene is TRBJ1-5, the V gene TRBV6-1; D remains unclear. The CDR3 runs to 16 residues. V was shortened by 4 bases and J by 0 bases, with 13 bases between the two germline ends. CDR1 MNHNS and CDR2 SASEGT come from the germline V gene.

This clonotype showed up many times. This sequence joins TRBV5-1 and TRBJ1-3, with D maybe TRBD1 (5 bases). Trimming left V 4 bases short and J 4 bases short, with 15 bases between. The CDR3 runs 15 residues. Germline V CDR1 and CDR2: SGHRS, YFSETQ. CDR3 coding DNA: TGCGCCAGCAGCATCCTCTCTGGGGGAGGAAACACCATATATTTT. Its translation: CASSILSGGGNTIYF.

In its sample, this clonotype was seen many times. This chain connects TRBV28 to TRBJ2-7; the D gene is possibly TRBD1 (6 bases). The CDR3 extends over 16 amino acids. The germline V and J ends were trimmed by 2 bases and 0 bases, with 14 bases remaining between them. In germline, CDR1 is MDHEN, CDR2 SYDVKM. The CDR3 sequence: CASSLPRGSGSYEQYF. The DNA for the CDR3 is TGTGCCAGCAGTTTACCGAGGGGGTCCGGCTCCTACGAGCAGTACTTC.

This clonotype was counted at least ten times. CDR3 bases: TGTGCCAGCACCTTTCAGGGGAACACTGAAGCTTTCTTT. Protein sequence: CASTFQGNTEAFF. The chain carries TRBV6-1 and TRBJ1-1, with D perhaps TRBD1 (5 bases). The CDR3 extends over 13 amino acids. The germline V and J ends were trimmed by 7 bases and 1 base, with 10 bases remaining between them. The V gene's germline CDR1 is MNHNS and CDR2 SASEGT.

A few counts support this clonotype. J is TRBJ1-6 and V is TRBV7-8; tentative D call: TRBD1 (5 bases). Germline V gene lookup returns CDR1 SGHVS and CDR2 FQNEAQ. V shed 0 bases and J shed 7 bases, with 13 bases lying between them. This CDR3 region has 16 residues. CDR3 sequence (DNA): TGTGCCAGCAGCTTAGCGGGGGGAGGAAGAAATTCACCCCTCCACTTT. As protein: CASSLAGGGRNSPLHF.

This clonotype turned up a few times. This chain links TRBV11-1 with TRBJ2-7; 12 nucleotides agree with TRBD1. V lost 1 base and J lost 2; bases outside the gene matches: 9. Germline assignment: CDR1 SGHAT and CDR2 FQDESV (reference sequence). This CDR3 region has 18 residues. The DNA for the CDR3 is TGTGCCAGCAGCTTAGTAGATTGGGGGACAGGGGGCACCTACGAGCAGTACTTC. Its translation: CASSLVDWGTGGTYEQYF.

The chain combines TRBV10-3 with TRBJ2-7, with D unresolved. The CDR3 totals 13 residues. Between the trimmed V and J ends, which lost 3 bases and 2 bases, there was a span of 8 bases. Germline V gene data show CDR1 as ENHRY and CDR2 as SYGVKD. The CDR3 loop reads CAISEKLTYEQYF. In DNA, the CDR3 is TGTGCCATCAGTGAAAAACTGACCTACGAGCAGTACTTC.

The sample holds many counts of this clonotype. The chain has TRBV9 and TRBJ1-3; D is undetermined. The germline gives CDR1 SGDLS, CDR2 YYNGEE. Trimming cost V 5 bases and J 2 bases, with 8 bases left between them. The CDR3 contains 13 residues. CDR3 nucleotides: TGTGCCAGCAGACAGACCGCTGGAAACACCATATATTTT. It encodes CASRQTAGNTIYF.

This clonotype was seen many times. The gene calls are TRBV6-5 and TRBJ2-7; unclear D gene. The ends were cut back, 2 bases at V and 3 bases at J, with 11 bases in the middle. Germline CDR1 reads MNHEY; CDR2 reads SVGAGI. The CDR3 totals 14 residues. CDR3 residues: CASSYEARNYEQYF. DNA of the CDR3: TGTGCCAGCAGTTACGAGGCCAGGAACTACGAGCAGTACTTC.